The next 19 T cell receptor beta chains were all read from a single sample in a study of OX40 agonist ivuxolimab in advanced cancers. This table comes from immunoSEQ multiplex PCR, and its TCRdb copy is limited to in-frame clones, with some not included. Counted here are some 79,000 clones, about 90% occurring once; the ten biggest clones make up around 0.46%. Sequencing used CD4+ or CD8+ T cells sorted from blood, obtained in a trial of the OX40 agonist ivuxolimab. These receptors all stem from an adult with an advanced solid tumor such as melanoma, head and neck, liver or kidney cancer.

This clone was detected a few times. The chain has TRBV18 and TRBJ1-1; D is uncertain. The V gene lost 6 bases and the J gene lost 4 bases, with 6 bases spanning the gap. The germline CDR1 and CDR2 sequences are KGHSH and LQKENI. This CDR3 is 11 amino acids long. The CDR3 loop is CASSSGTEAFF. The CDR3 bases are TGTGCCAGCTCTTCGGGCACTGAAGCTTTCTTT. The full variable domain, completed using reference TRBV18 and TRBJ1-1, is NAGVMQNPRHLVRRRGQEARLRCSPMKGHSHVYWYRQLPEEGLKFMVYLQKENIIDESGMPKERFSAEFPKEGPSILRIQQVVRGDSAAYFCASSSGTEAFFGQGTRLTVV.

CDR3 loop: CASSQDHRGQETQYF. In nucleotides, the CDR3 is TGCGCCAGCAGCCAAGATCACCGCGGGCAAGAGACCCAGTACTTC. The gene calls are TRBV4-1 and TRBJ2-5, with D perhaps matching TRBD2 (5 bases). The V gene lost 0 bases and the J gene lost 2 bases, with 10 bases spanning the gap. The CDR3 runs to 15 residues. Germline CDR1 and CDR2: MGHRA and YSYEKL.

V and J are TRBV2 and TRBJ2-1; 10 nucleotides agree with TRBD2. J gave up 0 bases and V 6 bases, and 2 bases lay outside the gene matches. From germline, CDR1 is SNHLY and CDR2 FYNNEI. The CDR3 totals 15 residues. The CDR3 DNA follows: TGTGCCAGCAGAGTAGCGGGAGGCTCCTACAATGAGCAGTTCTTC. The encoded protein is CASRVAGGSYNEQFF.

This clone has only one observation. This CDR3 fails to terminate in the conserved phenylalanine or tryptophan, so it likely reflects a read error. The chain links TRBV30 to TRBJ2-7; D is unresolved. Germline-derived CDR1 and CDR2 are GTSNPN and SVGIG (reference sequence). The ends were cut back, 4 bases at V and 1 base at J, with 14 bases in the middle. This CDR3 is built from 14 residues. Written as DNA, the CDR3 is TGTGCCTGGAAACTCAGGACGATATCCTACGAGCAGTACCTC. It is translated as CAWKLRTISYEQYL.

The rearrangement joins TRBV5-1 to TRBJ2-3; TRBD2 aligns across 7 bases. After removal of 0 bases from V and 4 bases from J, the junction contained 8 bases not matched to a gene. The V gene's germline CDR1 is SGHRS and CDR2 YFSETQ. The CDR3 is 16 amino acids. CDR3 bases: TGCGCCAGCAGCTTGGATCTCGGGAGGACGTCAGATACGCAGTATTTT. Translation gives CASSLDLGRTSDTQYF.

The rearrangement uses TRBV7-9 and TRBJ2-6, with 8 bases matching TRBD1. J was trimmed by 4 bases and V by 5 bases; bases with no gene match: 10. CDR1 SEHNR and CDR2 FQNEAQ come from the germline V gene (reference sequence). The CDR3 covers 17 residues. The CDR3 sequence is CASSPKRTGQGANVLTF. The CDR3 nucleotides read TGTGCCAGCAGCCCCAAACGGACAGGGCAAGGGGCCAACGTCCTGACTTTC.

The sample holds a few counts of this clone. The rearrangement joins TRBV2 to TRBJ1-1; 8 positions agree with TRBD1. This CDR3 is built from 13 residues. V shed 10 bases, J shed 4 bases, and the junction held 8 bases outside the gene matches. The V gene's germline CDR1 is SNHLY and CDR2 FYNNEI. CDR3 in amino acids: CATRQGRSTEAFF. The CDR3, as DNA: TGTGCCACAAGACAGGGGCGCAGCACTGAAGCTTTCTTT.

The chain uses TRBV7-6 and TRBJ2-7; 7 nucleotides agree with TRBD2. Germline trimming cut 5 bases from V and 3 bases from J; bases unmatched to any gene: 10. CDR1 is SGHVS, CDR2 FNYEAQ, per germline. The CDR3 is made up of 15 amino acids. The CDR3 loop reads CASSPQAGAVYEQYF. The CDR3 coding sequence is TGTGCCAGCAGCCCGCAGGCGGGAGCGGTCTACGAGCAGTACTTC.

The gene calls are TRBV30 and TRBJ2-7; D is possibly TRBD1 (5 bases). The CDR3 runs to 12 residues. V lost 2 bases, J lost 6 bases, and 11 bases lay in between. Germline CDR1 and CDR2: GTSNPN and SVGIG (reference sequence). In DNA form, the CDR3 reads TGTGCCTGGAGTTTGCAGGGTGGCGAGCAGTACTTC. Residues: CAWSLQGGEQYF.

This chain uses TRBV5-1 with TRBJ2-7; no clear D gene. Germline V CDR1 and CDR2: SGHRS, YFSETQ. V was pared by 4 bases and J by 2 bases, with 10 bases between. CDR3 size: 13 residues. CDR3 nucleotides: TGCGCCAGCAGCGTGCCCGGAACCTACGAGCAGTACTTC. This gives the protein CASSVPGTYEQYF. The whole variable domain, remainder taken from reference TRBV5-1 and TRBJ2-7, is KAGVTQTPRYLIKTRGQQVTLSCSPISGHRSVSWYQQTPGQGLQFLFEYFSETQRNKGNFPGRFSGRQFSNSRSEMNVSTLELGDSALYLCASSVPGTYEQYFGPGTRLTVT.

The V and J genes are TRBV19 and TRBJ2-7, with D perhaps given as TRBD1 or TRBD2 (5 bases each). The CDR3 runs 15 residues. Deletions cut 1 base from V and 2 bases from J, with 12 bases between. CDR1 LNHDA and CDR2 SQIVND come from the germline V gene (reference sequence). CDR3 bases: TGTGCCAGTAGTATAGTGGGGGTCGCGCCCTACGAGCAGTACTTC. It encodes CASSIVGVAPYEQYF.

The CDR3 reads CASRGGYEQYF. The CDR3 nucleotides read TGTGCCAGCAGGGGCGGCTACGAGCAGTACTTC. This chain connects TRBV7-2 to TRBJ2-7; D remains ambiguous. This CDR3 is built from 11 residues. Trimming cost V 6 bases and J 3 bases, with 6 bases left between them. Germline V gene lookup returns CDR1 SGHTA and CDR2 FQGNSA.

The J gene is TRBJ2-1, the V gene TRBV5-4, with D maybe TRBD2 (6 bases). CDR1 and CDR2 from the germline V gene are SGHNT and YYREEE (reference sequence). V shed 4 bases and J shed 2 bases, with 16 bases lying between them. This CDR3 spans 16 amino acids. The chain's CDR3 is CASSITGSGTYNEQFF. The CDR3 nucleotides are TGTGCCAGCAGCATCACCGGGAGCGGCACCTACAATGAGCAGTTCTTC.

As for this clone: Other DNA sequences in the same sample also yield this CDR3. The chain couples TRBV7-7 to TRBJ2-5, with D perhaps matching TRBD1 (5 bases). Trimming removed 1 base from V and 2 bases from J, with 5 bases in between. CDR1 is SSHAT, CDR2 FNYEAQ, per germline (reference sequence). The CDR3 loop spans 13 amino acids. Here the CDR3 reads CASSLDRQETQYF. CDR3 nucleotides: TGTGCCAGCAGCTTAGACAGGCAAGAGACCCAGTACTTC.

This clone was detected only once. The chain employs TRBV25-1 and TRBJ2-7; tentative D call: TRBD2 (7 bases). Trimming removed 5 bases from V and 2 bases from J, with 19 bases in between. The length of the CDR3 is 16 residues. The germline V gene has CDR1 MGHDK and CDR2 SYGVNS. DNA for the CDR3: TGTGCCAGCAGTCGCGAAGGGGGGGGACCGACCTACGAGCAGTACTTC. Protein product: CASSREGGGPTYEQYF.

The rearrangement links TRBV11-3 to TRBJ2-5; D may be TRBD2 (5 bases). Trimming pared 1 base from V and 4 bases from J, leaving 13 bases between. The CDR3 totals 15 residues. The germline V gene encodes CDR1 SGHNT and CDR2 YENEEA. For the CDR3, the DNA is TGTGCCAGCAGCTTAGTGGCGGGCCCAAGAGAGACCCAGTACTTC. Amino acids: CASSLVAGPRETQYF. Complete variable domain (other parts from reference TRBV11-3 and TRBJ2-5): EAGVVQSPRYKIIEKKQPVAFWCNPISGHNTLYWYLQNLGQGPELLIRYENEEAVDDSQLPKDRFSAERLKGVDSTLKIQPAELGDSAVYLCASSLVAGPRETQYFGPGTRLLVL.

V and J are TRBV30 and TRBJ2-2, with a tentative D call TRBD2 (7 bases). From germline, CDR1 is GTSNPN and CDR2 SVGIG (reference sequence). V lost 0 bases and J 6 bases, leaving 20 bases between the germline ends. The CDR3 length is 17 residues. The CDR3 sequence: CAWSVHPGGDFAGELFF. CDR3 DNA: TGTGCCTGGAGTGTACATCCGGGGGGCGATTTTGCCGGGGAGCTGTTTTTT.

The V gene is TRBV30, the J gene TRBJ2-6, with D possibly being TRBD1 (5 bases). Germline V gives CDR1 GTSNPN, CDR2 SVGIG (reference sequence). This CDR3 region has 14 residues. The germline V and J ends were trimmed by 2 bases and 1 base, with 6 bases remaining between them. In DNA, the CDR3 is TGTGCCTGGAGTAGGGGTTCTGGGGCCAACGTCCTGACTTTC. Its protein is CAWSRGSGANVLTF. The whole variable domain, remainder taken from reference TRBV30 and TRBJ2-6, is SQTIHQWPATLVQPVGSPLSLECTVEGTSNPNLYWYRQAAGRGLQLLFYSVGIGQISSEVPQNLSASRPQDRQFILSSKKLLLSDSGFYLCAWSRGSGANVLTFGAGSRLTVL.

The V call is TRBV10-3, the J call TRBJ2-1; 10 bases agree with TRBD2. CDR3 length: 13 residues. The germline CDR1 and CDR2 sequences are ENHRY and SYGVKD. Trimming at V came to 8 bases and at J to 9 bases, leaving 7 bases not matched to a gene. CDR3 region: CAILAGEGFEQFF. In nucleotides, the CDR3 is TGTGCCATCCTAGCGGGAGAAGGGTTTGAGCAGTTCTTC.